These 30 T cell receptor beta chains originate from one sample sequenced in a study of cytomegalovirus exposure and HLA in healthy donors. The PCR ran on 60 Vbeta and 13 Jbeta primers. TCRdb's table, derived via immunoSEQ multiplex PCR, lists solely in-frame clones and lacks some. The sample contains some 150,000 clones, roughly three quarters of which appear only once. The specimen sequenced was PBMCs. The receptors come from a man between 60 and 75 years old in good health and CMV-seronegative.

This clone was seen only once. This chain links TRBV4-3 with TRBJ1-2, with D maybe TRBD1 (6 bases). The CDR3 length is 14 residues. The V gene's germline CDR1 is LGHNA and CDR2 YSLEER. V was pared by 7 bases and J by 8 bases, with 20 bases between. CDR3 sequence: CASTLFAGQGGYTF. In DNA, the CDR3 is TGCGCCAGCACCCTTTTTGCAGGCCAGGGGGGCTACACCTTC.

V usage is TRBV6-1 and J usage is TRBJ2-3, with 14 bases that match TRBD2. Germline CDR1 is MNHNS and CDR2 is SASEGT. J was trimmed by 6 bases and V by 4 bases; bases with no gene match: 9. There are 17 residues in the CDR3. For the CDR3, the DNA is TGTGCCAGCAGTGGACTAGCGGGAGGGCCCTCGGCCGATACGCAGTATTTT. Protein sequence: CASSGLAGGPSADTQYF.

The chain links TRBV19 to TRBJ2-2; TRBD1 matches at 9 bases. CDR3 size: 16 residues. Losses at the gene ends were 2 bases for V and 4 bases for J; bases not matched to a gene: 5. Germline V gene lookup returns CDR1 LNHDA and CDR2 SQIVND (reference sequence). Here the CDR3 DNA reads TGTGCCAGTAGTATATGGACAGGGGCGGTCACCGGGGAGCTGTTTTTT. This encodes CASSIWTGAVTGELFF. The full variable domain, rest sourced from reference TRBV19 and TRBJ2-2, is DGGITQSPKYLFRKEGQNVTLSCEQNLNHDAMYWYRQDPGQGLRLIYYSQIVNDFQKGDIAEGYSVSREKKESFPLTVTSAQKNPTAFYLCASSIWTGAVTGELFFGEGSRLTVL.

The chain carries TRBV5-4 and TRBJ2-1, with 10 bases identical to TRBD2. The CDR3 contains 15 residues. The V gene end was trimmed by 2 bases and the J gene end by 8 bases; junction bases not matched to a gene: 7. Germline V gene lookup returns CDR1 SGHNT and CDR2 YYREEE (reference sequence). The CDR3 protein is CASSFWLAGADEQFF. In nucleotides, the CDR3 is TGTGCCAGCAGCTTCTGGCTAGCGGGAGCGGATGAGCAGTTCTTC.

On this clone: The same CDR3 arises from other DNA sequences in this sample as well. The DNA of the CDR3 is TGCGCCAGCAGCTTGGCCCTCCAAGAGACCCAGTACTTC. This codes for CASSLALQETQYF. This chain links TRBV5-1 with TRBJ2-5; D ambiguous. The germline V and J ends were trimmed by 0 bases and 1 base, with 4 bases remaining between them. In germline, CDR1 is SGHRS, CDR2 YFSETQ. The CDR3 length is 13 residues.

CDR3 nucleotides: TGCGCCAGCAGCCTACGGACAGGGGGCAGCTCTGGAAACACCATATATTTT. Protein sequence: CASSLRTGGSSGNTIYF. The rearrangement uses TRBV5-1 and TRBJ1-3; 11 bases line up with TRBD1. The J segment lost 0 bases and the V segment lost 4 bases, leaving 6 bases of the junction unmatched. Germline lookup yields CDR1 SGHRS and CDR2 YFSETQ. The CDR3 contains 17 residues.

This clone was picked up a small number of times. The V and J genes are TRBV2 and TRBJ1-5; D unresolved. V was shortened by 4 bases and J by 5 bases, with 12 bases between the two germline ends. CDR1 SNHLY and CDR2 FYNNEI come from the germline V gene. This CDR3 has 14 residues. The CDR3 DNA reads TGTGCCAGCAGTGTAGGAGAGGGTTATCAGCCCCAGCATTTT. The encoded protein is CASSVGEGYQPQHF.

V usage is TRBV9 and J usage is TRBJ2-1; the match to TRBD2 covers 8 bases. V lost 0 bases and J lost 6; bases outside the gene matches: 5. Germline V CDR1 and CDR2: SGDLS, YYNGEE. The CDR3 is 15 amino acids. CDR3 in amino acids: CASSVVSGVSNEQFF. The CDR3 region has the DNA TGTGCCAGCAGCGTAGTTAGCGGGGTTAGCAATGAGCAGTTCTTC. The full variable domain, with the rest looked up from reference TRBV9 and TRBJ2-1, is DSGVTQTPKHLITATGQRVTLRCSPRSGDLSVYWYQQSLDQGLQFLIQYYNGEERAKGNILERFSAQQFPDLHSELNLSSLELGDSALYFCASSVVSGVSNEQFFGPGTRLTVL.

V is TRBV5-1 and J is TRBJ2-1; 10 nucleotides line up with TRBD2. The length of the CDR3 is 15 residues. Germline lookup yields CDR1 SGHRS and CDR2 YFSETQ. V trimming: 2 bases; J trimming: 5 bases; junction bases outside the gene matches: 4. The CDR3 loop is CASSFLAGVDNEQFF. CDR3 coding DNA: TGCGCCAGCAGCTTCCTAGCGGGGGTGGACAATGAGCAGTTCTTC.

CDR3 bases: TGTGCCAGCAGCTTAACACCAGGGGGCGCGGGGCAGTACTTC. This codes for CASSLTPGGAGQYF. The chain links TRBV11-3 to TRBJ2-7; 8 nucleotides agree with TRBD1. Germline V gene sequence: CDR1 SGHNT, CDR2 YENEEA. This CDR3 has 14 residues. V gave up 2 bases and J gave up 9 bases; unmatched junction bases: 9.

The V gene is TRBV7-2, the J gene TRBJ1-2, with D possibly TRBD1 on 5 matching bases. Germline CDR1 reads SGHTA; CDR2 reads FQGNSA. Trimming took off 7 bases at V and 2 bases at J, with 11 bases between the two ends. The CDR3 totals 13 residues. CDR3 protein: CASNSAGNYGYTF. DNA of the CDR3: TGTGCCAGCAACTCCGCAGGGAACTATGGCTACACCTTC.

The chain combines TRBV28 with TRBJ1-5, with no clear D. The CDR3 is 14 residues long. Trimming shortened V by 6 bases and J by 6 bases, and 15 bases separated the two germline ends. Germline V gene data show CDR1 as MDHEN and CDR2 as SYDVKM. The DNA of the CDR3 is TGTGCCAGCAGCGAGAACCTGGGAGGTCAGCCCCAGCATTTT. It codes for CASSENLGGQPQHF.

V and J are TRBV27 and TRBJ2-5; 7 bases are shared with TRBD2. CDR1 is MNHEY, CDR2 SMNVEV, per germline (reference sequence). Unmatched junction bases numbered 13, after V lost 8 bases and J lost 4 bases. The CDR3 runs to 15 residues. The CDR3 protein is CASSTSVEPRETQYF. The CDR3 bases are TGTGCCAGCTCCACTAGCGTCGAACCACGAGAGACCCAGTACTTC.

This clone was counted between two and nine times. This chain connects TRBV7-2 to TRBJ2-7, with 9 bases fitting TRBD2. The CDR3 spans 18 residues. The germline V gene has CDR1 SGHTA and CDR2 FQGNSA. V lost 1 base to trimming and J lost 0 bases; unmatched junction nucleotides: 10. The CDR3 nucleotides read TGTGCCAGCAGCTTAGATGGGTCTAGCGGGACTGTCTCCTACGAGCAGTACTTC. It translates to CASSLDGSSGTVSYEQYF.

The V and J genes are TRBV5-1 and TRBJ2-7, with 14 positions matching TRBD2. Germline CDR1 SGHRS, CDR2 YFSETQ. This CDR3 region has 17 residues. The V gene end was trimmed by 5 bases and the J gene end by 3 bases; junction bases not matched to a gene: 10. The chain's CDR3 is CASSSAGTSGSSYEQYF. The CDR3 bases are TGCGCCAGCAGTTCGGCTGGGACTAGCGGGAGTAGCTACGAGCAGTACTTC. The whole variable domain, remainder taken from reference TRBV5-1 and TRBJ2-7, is KAGVTQTPRYLIKTRGQQVTLSCSPISGHRSVSWYQQTPGQGLQFLFEYFSETQRNKGNFPGRFSGRQFSNSRSEMNVSTLELGDSALYLCASSSAGTSGSSYEQYFGPGTRLTVT.

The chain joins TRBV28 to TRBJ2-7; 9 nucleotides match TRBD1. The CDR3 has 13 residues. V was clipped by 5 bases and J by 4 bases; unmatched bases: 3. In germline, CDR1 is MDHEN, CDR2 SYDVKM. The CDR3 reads CASSPDRGYEQYF. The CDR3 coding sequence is TGTGCCAGCAGTCCGGACAGGGGTTACGAGCAGTACTTC.

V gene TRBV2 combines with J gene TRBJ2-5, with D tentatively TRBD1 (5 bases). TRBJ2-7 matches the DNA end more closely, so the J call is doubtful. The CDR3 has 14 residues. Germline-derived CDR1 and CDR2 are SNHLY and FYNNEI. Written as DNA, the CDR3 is TGTGCCAGCAGTGAACGGACAATGGACTACGAGCAGTACTTC. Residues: CASSERTMDYEQYF.

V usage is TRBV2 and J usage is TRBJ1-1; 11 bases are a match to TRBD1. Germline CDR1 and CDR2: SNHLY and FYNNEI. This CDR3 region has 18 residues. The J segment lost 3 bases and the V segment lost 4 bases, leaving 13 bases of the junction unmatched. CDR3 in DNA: TGTGCCAGCAGTGCGGTAGGACAGGGGGCGGCTTTCGACACTGAAGCTTTCTTT. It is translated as CASSAVGQGAAFDTEAFF.

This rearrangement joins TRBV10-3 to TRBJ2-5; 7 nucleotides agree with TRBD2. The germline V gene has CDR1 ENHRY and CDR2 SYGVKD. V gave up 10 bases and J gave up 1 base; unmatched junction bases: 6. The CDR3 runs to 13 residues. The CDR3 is CATNLAAQETQYF. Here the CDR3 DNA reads TGTGCCACCAACCTAGCGGCCCAAGAGACCCAGTACTTC.

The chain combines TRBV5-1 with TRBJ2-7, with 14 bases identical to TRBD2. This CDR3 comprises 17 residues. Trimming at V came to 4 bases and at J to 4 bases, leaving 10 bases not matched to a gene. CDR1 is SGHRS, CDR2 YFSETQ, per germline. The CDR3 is CASSTGTSGSLSYEQYF. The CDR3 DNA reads TGCGCCAGCAGCACCGGGACTAGCGGGAGCCTTAGTTACGAGCAGTACTTC. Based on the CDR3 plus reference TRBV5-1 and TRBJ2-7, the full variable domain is KAGVTQTPRYLIKTRGQQVTLSCSPISGHRSVSWYQQTPGQGLQFLFEYFSETQRNKGNFPGRFSGRQFSNSRSEMNVSTLELGDSALYLCASSTGTSGSLSYEQYFGPGTRLTVT.

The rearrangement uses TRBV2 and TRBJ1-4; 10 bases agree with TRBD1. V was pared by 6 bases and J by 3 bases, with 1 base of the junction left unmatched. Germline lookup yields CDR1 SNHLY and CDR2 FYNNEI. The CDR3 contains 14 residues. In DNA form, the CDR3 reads TGTGCCAGCAGGACAGGGGGCTCTAATGAAAAACTGTTTTTT. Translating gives CASRTGGSNEKLFF.

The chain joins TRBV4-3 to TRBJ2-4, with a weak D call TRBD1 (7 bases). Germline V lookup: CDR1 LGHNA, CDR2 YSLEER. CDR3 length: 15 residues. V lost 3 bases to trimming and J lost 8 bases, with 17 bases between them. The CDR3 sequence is CASSHSKSGGHIQYF. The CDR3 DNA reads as TGCGCCAGCAGCCATAGTAAATCAGGGGGGCACATTCAGTACTTC.

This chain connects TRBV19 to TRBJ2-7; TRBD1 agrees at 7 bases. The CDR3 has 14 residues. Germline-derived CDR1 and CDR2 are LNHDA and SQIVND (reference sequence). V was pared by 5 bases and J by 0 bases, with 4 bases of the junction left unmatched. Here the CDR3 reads CASSVTGSSYEQYF. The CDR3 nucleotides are TGTGCCAGTAGTGTGACAGGGAGCTCCTACGAGCAGTACTTC.

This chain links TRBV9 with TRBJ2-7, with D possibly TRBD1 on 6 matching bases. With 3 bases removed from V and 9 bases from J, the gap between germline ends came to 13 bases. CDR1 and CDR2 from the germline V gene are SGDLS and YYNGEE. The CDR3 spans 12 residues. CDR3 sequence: CASSAKQGGQYF. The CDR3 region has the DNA TGTGCCAGCAGCGCGAAACAGGGTGGGCAGTACTTC.

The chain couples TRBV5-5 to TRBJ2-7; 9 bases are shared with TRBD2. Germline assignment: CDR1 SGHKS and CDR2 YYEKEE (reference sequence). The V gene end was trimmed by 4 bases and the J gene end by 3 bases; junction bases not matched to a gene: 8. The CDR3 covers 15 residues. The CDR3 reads CASSRLSGGVYEQYF. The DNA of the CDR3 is TGTGCCAGCAGCCGTCTTAGCGGGGGAGTCTACGAGCAGTACTTC.

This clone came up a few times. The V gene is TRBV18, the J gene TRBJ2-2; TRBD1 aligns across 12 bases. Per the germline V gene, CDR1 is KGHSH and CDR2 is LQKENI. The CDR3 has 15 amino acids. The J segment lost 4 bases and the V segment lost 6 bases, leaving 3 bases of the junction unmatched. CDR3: CASSGQGASTGELFF. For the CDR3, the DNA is TGTGCCAGCTCGGGACAGGGGGCGAGCACCGGGGAGCTGTTTTTT.

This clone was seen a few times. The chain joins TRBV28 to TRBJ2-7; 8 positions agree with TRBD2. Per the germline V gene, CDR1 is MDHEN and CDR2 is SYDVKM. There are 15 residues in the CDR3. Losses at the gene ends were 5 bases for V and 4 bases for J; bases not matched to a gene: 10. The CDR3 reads CASSPAGGRRYEQYF. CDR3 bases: TGTGCCAGCAGTCCCGCGGGGGGCCGGCGGTACGAGCAGTACTTC.

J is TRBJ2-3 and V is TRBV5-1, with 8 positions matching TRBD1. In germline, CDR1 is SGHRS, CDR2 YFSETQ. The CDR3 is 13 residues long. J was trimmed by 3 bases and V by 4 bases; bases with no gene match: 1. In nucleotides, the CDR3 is TGCGCCAGCAGCCGACAGGGGACAGATACGCAGTATTTT. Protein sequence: CASSRQGTDTQYF.

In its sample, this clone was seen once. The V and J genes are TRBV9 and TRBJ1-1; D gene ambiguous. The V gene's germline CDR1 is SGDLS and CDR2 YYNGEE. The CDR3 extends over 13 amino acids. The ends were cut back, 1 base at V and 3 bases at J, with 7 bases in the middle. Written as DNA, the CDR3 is TGTGCCAGCAGCGTATCTGCAGACACTGAAGCTTTCTTT. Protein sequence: CASSVSADTEAFF.

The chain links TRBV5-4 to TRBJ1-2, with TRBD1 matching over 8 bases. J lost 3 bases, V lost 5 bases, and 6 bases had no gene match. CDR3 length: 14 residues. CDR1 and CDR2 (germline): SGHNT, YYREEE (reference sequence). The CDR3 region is CASSLNRGDYGYTF. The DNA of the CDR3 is TGTGCCAGCAGTTTGAACAGGGGGGACTATGGCTACACCTTC. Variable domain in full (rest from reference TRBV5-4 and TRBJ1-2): ETGVTQSPTHLIKTRGQQVTLRCSSQSGHNTVSWYQQALGQGPQFIFQYYREEENGRGNFPPRFSGLQFPNYSSELNVNALELDDSALYLCASSLNRGDYGYTFGSGTRLTVV.